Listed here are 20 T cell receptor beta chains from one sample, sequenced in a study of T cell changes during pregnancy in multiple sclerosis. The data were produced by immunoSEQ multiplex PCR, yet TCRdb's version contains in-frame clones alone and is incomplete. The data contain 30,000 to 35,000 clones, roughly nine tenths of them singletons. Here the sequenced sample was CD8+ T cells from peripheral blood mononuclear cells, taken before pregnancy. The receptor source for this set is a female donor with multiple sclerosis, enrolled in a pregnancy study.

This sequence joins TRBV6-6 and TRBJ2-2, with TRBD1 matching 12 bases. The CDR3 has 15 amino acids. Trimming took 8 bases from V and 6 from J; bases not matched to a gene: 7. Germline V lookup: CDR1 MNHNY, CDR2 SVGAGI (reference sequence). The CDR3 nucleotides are TGTGCCAGCGGTGAGGGACAGGGGGCTCCCGGGGAGCTGTTTTTT. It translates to CASGEGQGAPGELFF.

This CDR3 reads CASSQDSGGLLPTEAFF. The CDR3 coding sequence is TGTGCCAGCAGCCAAGATAGCGGGGGGCTTTTACCCACTGAAGCTTTCTTT. This chain uses TRBV14 with TRBJ1-1, with D possibly being TRBD1 (6 bases). CDR1 and CDR2 from the germline V gene are SGHDN and FVKESK. CDR3 length equals 17 residues. Trimming stripped 0 bases from V and 4 bases from J, with 18 bases between.

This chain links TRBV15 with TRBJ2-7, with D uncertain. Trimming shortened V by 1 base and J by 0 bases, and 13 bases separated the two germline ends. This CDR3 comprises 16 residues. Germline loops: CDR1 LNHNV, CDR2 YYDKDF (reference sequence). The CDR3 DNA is TGTGCCACCAGCAGAGTTGGCAGAAAAAGCTCCTACGAGCAGTACTTC. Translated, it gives CATSRVGRKSSYEQYF.

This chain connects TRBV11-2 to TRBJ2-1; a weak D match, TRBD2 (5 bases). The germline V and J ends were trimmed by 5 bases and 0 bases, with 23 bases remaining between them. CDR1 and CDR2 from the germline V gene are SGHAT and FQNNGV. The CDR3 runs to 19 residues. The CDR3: CASSPGGQTTTNSYNEQFF. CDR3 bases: TGTGCCAGCAGCCCTGGTGGGCAGACTACCACAAACTCCTACAATGAGCAGTTCTTC.

Here the CDR3 reads CASSQPQGRYGYTF. CDR3 DNA: TGTGCCAGCAGCCAACCACAGGGGAGGTATGGCTACACCTTC. V and J are TRBV7-2 and TRBJ1-2; 7 bases agree with TRBD1. This CDR3 region has 14 residues. Trimming removed 5 bases from V and 5 bases from J; junction bases left unmatched: 8. Germline CDR1 and CDR2: SGHTA and FQGNSA. The complete variable domain, with remaining parts taken from reference TRBV7-2 and TRBJ1-2, reads GAGVSQSPSNKVTEKGKDVELRCDPISGHTALYWYRQSLGQGLEFLIYFQGNSAPDKSGLPSDRFSAERTGGSVSTLTIQRTQQEDSAVYLCASSQPQGRYGYTFGSGTRLTVV.

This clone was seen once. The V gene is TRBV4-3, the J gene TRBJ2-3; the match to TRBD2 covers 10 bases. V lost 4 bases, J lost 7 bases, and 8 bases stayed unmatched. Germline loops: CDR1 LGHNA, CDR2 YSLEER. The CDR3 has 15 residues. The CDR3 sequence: CASSRTSGGAYTQYF. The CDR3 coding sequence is TGCGCCAGCAGCCGAACGAGCGGGGGGGCATATACGCAGTATTTT.

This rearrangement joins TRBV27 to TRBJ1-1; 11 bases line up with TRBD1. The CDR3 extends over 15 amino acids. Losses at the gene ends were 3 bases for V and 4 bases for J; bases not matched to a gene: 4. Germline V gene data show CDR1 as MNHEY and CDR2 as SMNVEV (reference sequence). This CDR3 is CASSFIGQGATEAFF. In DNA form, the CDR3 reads TGTGCCAGCAGTTTCATAGGACAGGGGGCCACTGAAGCTTTCTTT.

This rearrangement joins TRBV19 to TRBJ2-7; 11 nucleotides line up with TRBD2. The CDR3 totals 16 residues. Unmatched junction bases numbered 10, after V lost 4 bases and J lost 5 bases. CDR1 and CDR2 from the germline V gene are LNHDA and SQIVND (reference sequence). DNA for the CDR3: TGTGCCAGTAGTACAGGACTAGCGGGTGGGATCGACGAGCAGTACTTC. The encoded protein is CASSTGLAGGIDEQYF. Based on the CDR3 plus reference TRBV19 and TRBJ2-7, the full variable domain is DGGITQSPKYLFRKEGQNVTLSCEQNLNHDAMYWYRQDPGQGLRLIYYSQIVNDFQKGDIAEGYSVSREKKESFPLTVTSAQKNPTAFYLCASSTGLAGGIDEQYFGPGTRLTVT.

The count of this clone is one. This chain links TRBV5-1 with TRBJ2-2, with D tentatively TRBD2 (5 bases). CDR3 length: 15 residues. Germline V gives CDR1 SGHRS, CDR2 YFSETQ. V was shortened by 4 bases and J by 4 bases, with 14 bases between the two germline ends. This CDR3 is CASSGRAGGTGELFF. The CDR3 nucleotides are TGCGCCAGCAGCGGAAGGGCAGGAGGCACCGGGGAGCTGTTTTTT.

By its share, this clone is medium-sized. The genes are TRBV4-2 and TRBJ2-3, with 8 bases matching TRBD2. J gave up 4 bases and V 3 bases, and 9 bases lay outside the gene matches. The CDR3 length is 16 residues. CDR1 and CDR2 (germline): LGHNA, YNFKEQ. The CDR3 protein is CASSHEYGGASDTQYF. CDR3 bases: TGTGCCAGCAGCCACGAGTACGGGGGGGCATCAGATACGCAGTATTTT.

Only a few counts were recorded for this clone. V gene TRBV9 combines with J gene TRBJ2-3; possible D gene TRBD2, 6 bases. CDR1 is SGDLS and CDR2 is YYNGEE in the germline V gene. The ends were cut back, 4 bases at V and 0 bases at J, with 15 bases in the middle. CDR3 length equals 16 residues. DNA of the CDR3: TGTGCCAGCAGCCCCGGTGGGGAGGTCAGCACAGATACGCAGTATTTT. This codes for CASSPGGEVSTDTQYF.

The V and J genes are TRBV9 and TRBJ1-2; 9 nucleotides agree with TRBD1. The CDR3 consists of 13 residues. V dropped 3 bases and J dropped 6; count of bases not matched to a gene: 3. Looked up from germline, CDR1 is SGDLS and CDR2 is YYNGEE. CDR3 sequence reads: CASSDRDRDGYTF. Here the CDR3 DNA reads TGTGCCAGCAGCGACCGGGACAGGGATGGCTACACCTTC.

CDR3 sequence reads: CASSPDRGTEAFF. Here the CDR3 DNA reads TGTGCCAGCAGCCCCGACAGGGGTACTGAAGCTTTCTTT. V usage is TRBV27 and J usage is TRBJ1-1; TRBD1 matches at 8 bases. Trimming took 6 bases from V and 5 from J; bases not matched to a gene: 5. The CDR3 is made up of 13 amino acids. Looked up from germline, CDR1 is MNHEY and CDR2 is SMNVEV (reference sequence).

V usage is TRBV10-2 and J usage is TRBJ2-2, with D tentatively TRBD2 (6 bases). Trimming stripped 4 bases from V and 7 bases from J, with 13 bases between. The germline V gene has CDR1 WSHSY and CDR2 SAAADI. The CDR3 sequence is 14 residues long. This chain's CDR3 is CASSARLEFGELFF. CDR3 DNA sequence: TGCGCCAGCAGTGCGAGACTAGAATTCGGGGAGCTGTTTTTT.

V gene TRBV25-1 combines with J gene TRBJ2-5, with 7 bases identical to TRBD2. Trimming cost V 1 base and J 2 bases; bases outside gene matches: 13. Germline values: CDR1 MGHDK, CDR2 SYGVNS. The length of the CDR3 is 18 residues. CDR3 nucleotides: TGTGCCAGCAGTGAATGGAGGATGAGCGGGGTAGAACAAGAGACCCAGTACTTC. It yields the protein CASSEWRMSGVEQETQYF.

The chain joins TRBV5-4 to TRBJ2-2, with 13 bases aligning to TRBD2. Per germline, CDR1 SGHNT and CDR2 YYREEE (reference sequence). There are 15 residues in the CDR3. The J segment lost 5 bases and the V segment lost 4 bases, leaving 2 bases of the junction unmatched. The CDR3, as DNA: TGTGCCAGCAGCACGACTAGCGGGAGGACCGGGGAGCTGTTTTTT. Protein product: CASSTTSGRTGELFF.

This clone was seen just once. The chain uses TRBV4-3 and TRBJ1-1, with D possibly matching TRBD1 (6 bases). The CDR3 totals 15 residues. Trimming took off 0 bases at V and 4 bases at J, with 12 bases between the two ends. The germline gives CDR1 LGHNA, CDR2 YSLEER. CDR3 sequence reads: CASSQDTTGRTEAFF. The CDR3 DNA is TGCGCCAGCAGCCAAGATACGACAGGCCGCACTGAAGCTTTCTTT.

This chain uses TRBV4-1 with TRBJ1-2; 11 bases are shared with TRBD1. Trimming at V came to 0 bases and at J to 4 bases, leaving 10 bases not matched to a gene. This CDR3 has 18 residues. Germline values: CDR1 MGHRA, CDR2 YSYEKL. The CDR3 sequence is CASSQETGTGGAIYGYTF. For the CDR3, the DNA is TGCGCCAGCAGCCAAGAAACCGGGACAGGGGGAGCAATCTATGGCTACACCTTC.

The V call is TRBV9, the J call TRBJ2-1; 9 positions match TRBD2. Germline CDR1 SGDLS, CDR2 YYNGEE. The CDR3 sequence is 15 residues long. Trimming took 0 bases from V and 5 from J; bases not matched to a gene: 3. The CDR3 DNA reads TGTGCCAGCAGCGTAGACCTAGCGGGGCACAATGAGCAGTTCTTC. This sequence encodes CASSVDLAGHNEQFF.

Here the CDR3 DNA reads TGTGCCAGCAGCCAATTAGGTCCCGGGGAAGCTTTCTTT. It yields the protein CASSQLGPGEAFF. This chain joins TRBV14 and TRBJ1-1, with D unresolved. Germline V gene sequence: CDR1 SGHDN, CDR2 FVKESK. Trimming took 2 bases from V and 8 from J, leaving 12 bases between them. The CDR3 totals 13 residues.